A single sample is the source of the 17 T cell receptor beta chains below, sequenced in a study of blood T cell repertoires in COVID-19. Profiled with immunoSEQ multiplex PCR; TCRdb holds only in-frame clones, not every one. The data contain some 70,000 clones, around 74% of them seen just once; the ten biggest clones take up more than 12%. Sequenced: peripheral blood. These receptor sequences come from a man aged 60-69 years with COVID-19, enrolled during active disease.

This clone was seen at least ten times. This chain joins TRBV5-6 and TRBJ1-2, with TRBD1 as a possible D gene (5 bases). Germline V gene sequence: CDR1 SGHDT, CDR2 YYEEEE. The CDR3 covers 13 residues. Trimming left V 5 bases short and J 6 bases short, with 14 bases between. The CDR3 DNA follows: TGTGCCAGCAGTATCGACAGTTTCAATGGCTACACCTTC. Translation: CASSIDSFNGYTF. Looking up the rest from reference TRBV5-6 and TRBJ1-2 gives the full variable domain: DAGVTQSPTHLIKTRGQQVTLRCSPKSGHDTVSWYQQALGQGPQFIFQYYEEEERQRGNFPDRFSGHQFPNYSSELNVNALLLGDSALYLCASSIDSFNGYTFGSGTRLTVV.

This chain uses TRBV7-7 with TRBJ2-3; 8 bases are a match to TRBD2. J gave up 1 base and V 0 bases, and 0 bases lay outside the gene matches. The germline CDR1 and CDR2 sequences are SSHAT and FNYEAQ (reference sequence). The CDR3 loop spans 15 amino acids. CDR3 nucleotides: TGTGCCAGCAGCTTAGCTAGCGGGGGCACAGATACGCAGTATTTT. Translated, it gives CASSLASGGTDTQYF.

The J gene is TRBJ2-7, the V gene TRBV9, with 8 bases fitting TRBD2. V shed 0 bases, J shed 0 bases, and the junction held 5 bases outside the gene matches. CDR3 length: 16 residues. Per the germline V gene, CDR1 is SGDLS and CDR2 is YYNGEE. The CDR3 DNA reads TGTGCCAGCAGCGTAGGATCGGGGGGGGACTCCTACGAGCAGTACTTC. Translation gives CASSVGSGGDSYEQYF.

The chain combines TRBV6-5 with TRBJ1-3, with D possibly matching TRBD1 (6 bases). Per the germline V gene, CDR1 is MNHEY and CDR2 is SVGAGI. With 8 bases removed from V and 2 bases from J, the gap between germline ends came to 13 bases. The CDR3 is 14 amino acids. This CDR3 is CASATGHPGNTIYF. CDR3 nucleotides: TGTGCCAGCGCTACGGGACATCCTGGAAACACCATATATTTT.

The chain joins TRBV28 to TRBJ2-5; D uncertain. Germline CDR1 and CDR2: MDHEN and SYDVKM. V lost 6 bases, J lost 2 bases, and 10 bases lay in between. The CDR3 totals 13 residues. The chain's CDR3 is CASRARRQETQYF. The DNA of the CDR3 is TGTGCCAGCAGGGCTCGAAGACAAGAGACCCAGTACTTC.

This clone is medium-sized in the sample. Other DNA sequences in this sample translate to the same CDR3. The CDR3 region has the DNA TGTGCCAGCAGCCAAGAGAGGGCGGGAGAGCAGTACTTC. The encoded protein is CASSQERAGEQYF. The chain links TRBV4-2 to TRBJ2-7; D is perhaps TRBD2 (6 bases). The CDR3 runs to 13 residues. V was shortened by 0 bases and J by 7 bases, with 10 bases between the two germline ends. The germline gives CDR1 LGHNA, CDR2 YNFKEQ.

In the case of this clone: Germline is not matched at one junction end, which may reflect a read error. V gene TRBV6-1 combines with J gene TRBJ2-3; D is possibly TRBD2 (6 bases). From germline, CDR1 is MNHNS and CDR2 SASEGT. This CDR3 has 16 residues. CDR3 protein: CARSELWGTSTDTQYF. The CDR3 coding sequence is TGTGCCAGGAGTGAACTTTGGGGGACTAGCACAGATACGCAGTATTTT.

This chain connects TRBV2 to TRBJ1-2; D is undetermined. V was pared by 4 bases and J by 4 bases, with 4 bases between. CDR1 is SNHLY and CDR2 is FYNNEI in the germline V gene. This CDR3 region has 11 residues. CDR3 loop: CASSALYGYTF. As DNA, the CDR3 is TGTGCCAGCAGTGCCCTCTATGGCTACACCTTC.

This clone was detected ten times or more. The chain combines TRBV7-9 with TRBJ2-3; D is ambiguous. CDR1 SEHNR and CDR2 FQNEAQ come from the germline V gene (reference sequence). V lost 1 base and J 0 bases, leaving 5 bases between the germline ends. This CDR3 spans 14 amino acids. DNA of the CDR3: TGTGCCAGCAGCTTAGAAGCTAGCACAGATACGCAGTATTTT. It encodes CASSLEASTDTQYF.

The rearrangement uses TRBV5-1 and TRBJ2-1, with TRBD2 identical over 11 bases. CDR1 is SGHRS and CDR2 is YFSETQ in the germline V gene. CDR3 size: 15 residues. V was pared by 1 base and J by 7 bases, with 4 bases of the junction left unmatched. CDR3 protein: CASSLQTSGSNEQFF. DNA for the CDR3: TGCGCCAGCAGCTTGCAAACTAGCGGGAGTAATGAGCAGTTCTTC. The full variable domain, in which reference TRBV5-1 and TRBJ2-1 provide the parts outside the CDR3, is KAGVTQTPRYLIKTRGQQVTLSCSPISGHRSVSWYQQTPGQGLQFLFEYFSETQRNKGNFPGRFSGRQFSNSRSEMNVSTLELGDSALYLCASSLQTSGSNEQFFGPGTRLTVL.

This chain joins TRBV5-1 and TRBJ2-5; D is possibly TRBD2 (7 bases). Germline V gene data show CDR1 as SGHRS and CDR2 as YFSETQ. V lost 0 bases, J lost 5 bases, and 11 bases lay in between. The CDR3 length is 14 residues. The CDR3 protein is CASSLEGGGETQYF. The CDR3 DNA sequence: TGCGCCAGCAGCTTGGAGGGGGGAGGGGAGACCCAGTACTTC.

The chain uses TRBV7-3 and TRBJ2-3; D perhaps matches TRBD2 (6 bases). CDR1 SGHTA and CDR2 FQGTGA come from the germline V gene. V was trimmed by 2 bases and J by 2 bases, leaving 8 bases between them. The CDR3 contains 14 residues. The DNA for the CDR3 is TGTGCCAGCAGCTTACGGGGGTCCACAGATACGCAGTATTTT. Protein sequence: CASSLRGSTDTQYF. Complete variable domain (other parts from reference TRBV7-3 and TRBJ2-3): GAGVSQTPSNKVTEKGKYVELRCDPISGHTALYWYRQSLGQGPEFLIYFQGTGAADDSGLPNDRFFAVRPEGSVSTLKIQRTERGDSAVYLCASSLRGSTDTQYFGPGTRLTVL.

The chain uses TRBV5-1 and TRBJ2-2; 7 positions match TRBD2. Per germline, CDR1 SGHRS and CDR2 YFSETQ. Trimming cost V 0 bases and J 4 bases; bases outside gene matches: 3. This CDR3 comprises 15 residues. The CDR3 DNA sequence: TGCGCCAGCAGCTTGGGCGGGGGAAGCACCGGGGAGCTGTTTTTT. Its translation is CASSLGGGSTGELFF.

V is TRBV5-1 and J is TRBJ1-2; D is unclear. This CDR3 spans 13 amino acids. Between the trimmed V and J ends, which lost 0 bases and 1 base, there was a span of 4 bases. Germline loops: CDR1 SGHRS, CDR2 YFSETQ. The CDR3 DNA reads TGCGCCAGCAGCTTGGAGCTTAACTATGGCTACACCTTC. Translated, it gives CASSLELNYGYTF.

V usage is TRBV5-6 and J usage is TRBJ1-1; D perhaps matches TRBD1 (5 bases). V was trimmed by 2 bases and J by 3 bases, leaving 8 bases between them. Germline V gene sequence: CDR1 SGHDT, CDR2 YYEEEE. The CDR3 is 13 residues long. The CDR3 region is CASSFRGYTEAFF. The CDR3 bases are TGTGCCAGCAGCTTCCGGGGGTACACTGAAGCTTTCTTT.

This chain connects TRBV2 to TRBJ2-3; no reliable D call. Trimming took 6 bases from V and 0 from J, leaving 13 bases between them. Germline V lookup: CDR1 SNHLY, CDR2 FYNNEI. This CDR3 contains 15 residues. The CDR3 spells CASRGGAFSTDTQYF. For the CDR3, the DNA is TGTGCCAGCAGAGGTGGAGCGTTCAGCACAGATACGCAGTATTTT.

The chain joins TRBV19 to TRBJ1-2; TRBD1 agrees at 8 bases. From germline, CDR1 is LNHDA and CDR2 SQIVND (reference sequence). The CDR3 is 13 amino acids. The trim removed 3 bases at V and 7 bases at J, leaving 4 bases unmatched. The DNA for the CDR3 is TGTGCCAGTAGTATGCAGGGGGCCATTGGCTACACCTTC. Translated, it gives CASSMQGAIGYTF.